This T cell receptor (beta chain) was found in a study of control samples from healthy donors and cancer patients. The protocol was immunoSEQ multiplex PCR, while the TCRdb copy is restricted to in-frame clones and leaves out a portion. The data show approximately 90,000 clones, over 75% seen once. There are 17 residues in the CDR3. CDR1 and CDR2 (germline): SGHDT, YYEEEE. V lost 6 bases and J lost 5, with 24 bases in between. The sequenced sample consisted of blood. The chain links TRBV5-6 to TRBJ1-5; D may be TRBD1 (5 bases). The TCR comes from a woman between 40 and 55 years old in good health. The CDR3: CASNNFREGSSYQPQHF. DNA for the CDR3: TGTGCCAGCAACAACTTCAGGGAGGGGAGTTCCTATCAGCCCCAGCATTTT.